This T cell receptor beta chain was recorded in a study of Tregs in tolerant kidney transplant recipients. Study results and caveats: Changing PCR primers prevented nucleotide comparison between some patients' samples.

Clones were sequenced by immunoSEQ multiplex PCR, and TCRdb holds only the in-frame ones, with some missing. The sample includes nearly 15,000 clones. Of note for this clone: The antigen remains unidentified. The CDR3 end falls 3 residues outside the read, so it is completed with the germline J gene.

Mixed chimerism was transient after nonmyeloablative marrow transplants from related graft donors. Thawed PBMCs were FACS-sorted into unstimulated CD4+CD25+CD127- regulatory T cells, CD4+CD25- non-regulatory cells, CD4 and CD8 cells. CDR3 length: 15 residues. V lost 6 bases and J lost 6; bases outside the gene matches: 10. Germline V gives CDR1 DFQATT, CDR2 SNEGSKA (reference sequence). The clonotype comes from a human patient who received a combined kidney and bone marrow transplant. Part of the T cell pool may stem from the graft donor. The rearrangement joins TRBV20-1 to TRBJ2-7; 14 bases agree with TRBD2. The sample here was CD4+ T cells from blood (PBMCs), taken 12 months after the transplant. Incomplete CDR3 DNA: TGCAGTGCGCAAGCCGGGACTAGCGGGAGCGGCGAG. The encoded protein is CSAQAGTSGSGE. The full CDR3 sequence reads CSAQAGTSGSGEQYF.